This T cell receptor (delta chain) was retrieved from a study of Vδ1+ human thymocytes. Study-wide findings and caveats: Thymic delta-chain repertoires held 20% to 25% Vdelta2 sequences and few Vdelta3, despite high sort purity. Thymic TRG and TRD repertoires appeared highly polyclonal, with Gaussian CDR3 length distributions. TRD repertoires were essentially private, unlike widely shared TRG clonotypes.

This clone was found once. Its cognate antigen is unknown. Other DNA sequences in this sample translate to the same CDR3. Sequences come from RNA converted to cDNA by reverse transcription. Pooled V-gene forward primers with one constant-region reverse primer generated the CDR3 amplicons by multiplex PCR. TCRdb called clones anew from the multiplex PCR reads with CATT. Of 80,000 or so delta-chain clones listed, 30% to 40% are singletons. Alphabeta T cells were depleted, then CD3+ Vdelta1+ Vdelta2- thymocytes were FACS-sorted. Vdelta1+ thymocyte sorts reached between roughly 98% and 99.6% purity. CDR3 size: 17 residues. V dropped 4 bases and J dropped 4 bases, with 22 bases sitting between them. CDR1 and CDR2 (germline): TSWWSYY, QGS.

This chain joins TRDV1 and TRDJ1; tentative D call: TRDD3 (5 bases). The TCR sequence derives from a boy in the first two years of life who had congenital heart surgery. Sequencing input: Vdelta1+ gamma-delta thymocytes from the thymus. As for subset: FACS-sorted CD3+ TCRalphabeta- TCRVdelta1+ TCRVdelta2- thymocytes. The CDR3 sequence: CALGGPTGGTEGDKLIF. CDR3 bases: TGTGCTCTTGGGGGTCCCACTGGTGGAACAGAGGGCGATAAACTCATCTTT.